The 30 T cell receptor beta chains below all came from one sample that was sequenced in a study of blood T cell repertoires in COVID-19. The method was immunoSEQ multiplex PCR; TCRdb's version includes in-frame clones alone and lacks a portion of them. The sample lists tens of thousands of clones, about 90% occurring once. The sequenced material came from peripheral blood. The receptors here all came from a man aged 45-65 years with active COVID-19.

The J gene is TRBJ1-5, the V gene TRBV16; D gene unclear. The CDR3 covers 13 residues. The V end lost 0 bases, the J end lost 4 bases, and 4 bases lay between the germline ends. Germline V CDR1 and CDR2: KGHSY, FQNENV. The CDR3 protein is CASSQSRNQPQHF. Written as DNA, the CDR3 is TGTGCCAGCAGCCAATCGAGGAATCAGCCCCAGCATTTT.

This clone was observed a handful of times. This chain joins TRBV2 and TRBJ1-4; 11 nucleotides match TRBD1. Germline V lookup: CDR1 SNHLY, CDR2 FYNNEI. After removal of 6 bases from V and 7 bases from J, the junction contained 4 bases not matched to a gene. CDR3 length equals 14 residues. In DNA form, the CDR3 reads TGTGCCAGCAGAGCTGGGACAGGGGGTGAAAAACTGTTTTTT. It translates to CASRAGTGGEKLFF. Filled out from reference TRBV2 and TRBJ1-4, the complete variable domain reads EPEVTQTPSHQVTQMGQEVILRCVPISNHLYFYWYRQILGQKVEFLVSFYNNEISEKSEIFDDQFSVERPDGSNFTLKIRSTKLEDSAMYFCASRAGTGGEKLFFGSGTQLSVL.

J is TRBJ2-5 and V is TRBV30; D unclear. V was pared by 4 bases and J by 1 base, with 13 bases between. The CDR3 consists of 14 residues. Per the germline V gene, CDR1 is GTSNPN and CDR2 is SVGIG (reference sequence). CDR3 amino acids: CAWTGGQSQETQYF. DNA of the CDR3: TGTGCCTGGACCGGTGGGCAGTCCCAAGAGACCCAGTACTTC.

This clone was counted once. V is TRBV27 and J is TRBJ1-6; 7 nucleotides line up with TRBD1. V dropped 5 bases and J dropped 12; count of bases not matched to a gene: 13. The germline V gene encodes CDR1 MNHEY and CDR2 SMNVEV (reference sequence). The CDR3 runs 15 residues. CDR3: CASSRDSRGEGPLHF. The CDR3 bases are TGTGCCAGCAGTCGGGACAGTAGGGGGGAAGGACCCCTCCACTTT.

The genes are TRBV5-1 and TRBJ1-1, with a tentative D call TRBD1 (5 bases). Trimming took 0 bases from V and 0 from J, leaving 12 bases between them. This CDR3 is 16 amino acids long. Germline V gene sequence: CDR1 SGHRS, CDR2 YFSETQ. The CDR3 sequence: CASSLGADTMNTEAFF. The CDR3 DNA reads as TGCGCCAGCAGCTTGGGTGCGGACACTATGAACACTGAAGCTTTCTTT.

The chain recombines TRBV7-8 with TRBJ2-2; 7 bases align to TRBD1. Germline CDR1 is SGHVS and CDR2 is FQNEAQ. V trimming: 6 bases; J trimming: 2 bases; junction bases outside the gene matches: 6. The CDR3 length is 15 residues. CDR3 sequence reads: CASRRGTDNTGELFF. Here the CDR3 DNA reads TGTGCCAGCAGGAGAGGGACAGATAACACCGGGGAGCTGTTTTTT.

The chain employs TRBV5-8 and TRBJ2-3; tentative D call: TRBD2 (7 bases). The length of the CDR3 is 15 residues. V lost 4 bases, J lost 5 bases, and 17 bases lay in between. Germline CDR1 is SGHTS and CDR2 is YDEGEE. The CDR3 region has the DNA TGTGCCAGCAGCAGGGGGGCGGGAGCGGAAGATACGCAGTATTTT. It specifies CASSRGAGAEDTQYF. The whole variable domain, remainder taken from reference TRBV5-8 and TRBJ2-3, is EAGVTQSPTHLIKTRGQQATLRCSPISGHTSVYWYQQALGLGLQFLLWYDEGEERNRGNFPPRFSGRQFPNYSSELNVNALELEDSALYLCASSRGAGAEDTQYFGPGTRLTVL.

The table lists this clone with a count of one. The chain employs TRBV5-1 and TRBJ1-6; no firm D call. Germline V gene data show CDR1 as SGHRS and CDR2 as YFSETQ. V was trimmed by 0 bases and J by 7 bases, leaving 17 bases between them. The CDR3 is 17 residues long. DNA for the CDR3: TGCGCCAGCAGCTTGGGGACGACGAGGGCGTCCAATTCACCCCTCCACTTT. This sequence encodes CASSLGTTRASNSPLHF.

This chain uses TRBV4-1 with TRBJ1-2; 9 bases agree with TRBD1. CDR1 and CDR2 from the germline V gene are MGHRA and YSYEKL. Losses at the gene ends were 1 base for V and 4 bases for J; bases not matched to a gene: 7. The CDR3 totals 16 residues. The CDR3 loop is CASSQGQGVGGYGYTF. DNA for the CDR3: TGCGCCAGCAGCCAAGGACAGGGGGTGGGTGGCTATGGCTACACCTTC.

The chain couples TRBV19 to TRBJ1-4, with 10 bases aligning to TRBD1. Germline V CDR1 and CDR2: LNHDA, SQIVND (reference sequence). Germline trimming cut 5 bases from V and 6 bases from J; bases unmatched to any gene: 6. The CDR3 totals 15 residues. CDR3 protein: CASSSQTGGDEKLFF. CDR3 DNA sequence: TGTGCCAGTAGTTCCCAGACAGGGGGCGATGAAAAACTGTTTTTT.

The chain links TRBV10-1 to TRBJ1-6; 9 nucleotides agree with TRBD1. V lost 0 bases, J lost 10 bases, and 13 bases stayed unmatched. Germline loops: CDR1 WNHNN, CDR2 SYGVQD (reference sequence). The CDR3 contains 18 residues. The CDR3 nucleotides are TGCGCCAGCAGTGAGTCTGGTGAATTACAGGGGGCGAACTCACCCCTCCACTTT. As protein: CASSESGELQGANSPLHF.

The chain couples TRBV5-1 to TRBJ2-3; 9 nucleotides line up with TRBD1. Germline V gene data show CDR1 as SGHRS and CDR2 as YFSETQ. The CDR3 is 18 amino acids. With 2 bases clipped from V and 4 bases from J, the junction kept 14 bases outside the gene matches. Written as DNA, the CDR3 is TGCGCCAGCAGCTTAGGGCTCCGGGACAGGGTAGTGCCAGATACGCAGTATTTT. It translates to CASSLGLRDRVVPDTQYF.

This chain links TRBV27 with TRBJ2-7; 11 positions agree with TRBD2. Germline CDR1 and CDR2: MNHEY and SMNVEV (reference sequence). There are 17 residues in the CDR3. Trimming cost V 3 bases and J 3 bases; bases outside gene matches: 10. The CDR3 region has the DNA TGTGCCAGCAGTTTCAGGCAGGCCGGGACTAGCGGCTACGAGCAGTACTTC. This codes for CASSFRQAGTSGYEQYF.

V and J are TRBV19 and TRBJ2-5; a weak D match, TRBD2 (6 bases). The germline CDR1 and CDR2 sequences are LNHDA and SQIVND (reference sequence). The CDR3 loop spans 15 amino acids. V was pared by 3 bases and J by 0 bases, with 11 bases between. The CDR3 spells CASSIGTHYQETQYF. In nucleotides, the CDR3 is TGTGCCAGTAGTATTGGGACTCATTACCAAGAGACCCAGTACTTC.

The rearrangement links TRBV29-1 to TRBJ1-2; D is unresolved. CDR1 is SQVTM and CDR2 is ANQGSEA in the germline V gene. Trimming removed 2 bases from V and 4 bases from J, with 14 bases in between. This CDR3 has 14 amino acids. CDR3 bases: TGCAGCGTTGAACCGCAGATCGACTTCTATGGCTACACCTTC. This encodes CSVEPQIDFYGYTF.

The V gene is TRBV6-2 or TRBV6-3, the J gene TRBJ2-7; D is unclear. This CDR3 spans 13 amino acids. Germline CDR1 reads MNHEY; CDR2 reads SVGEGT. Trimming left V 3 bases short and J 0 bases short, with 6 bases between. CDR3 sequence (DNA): TGTGCCAGCAGTTATACAAGCTCCTACGAGCAGTACTTC. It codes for CASSYTSSYEQYF.

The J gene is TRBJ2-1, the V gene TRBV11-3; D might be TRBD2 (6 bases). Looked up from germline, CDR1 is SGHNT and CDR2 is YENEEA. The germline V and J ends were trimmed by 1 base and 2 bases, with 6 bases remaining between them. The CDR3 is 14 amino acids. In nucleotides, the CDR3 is TGTGCCAGCAGCTTAGGCGGGGCCTACAATGAGCAGTTCTTC. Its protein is CASSLGGAYNEQFF. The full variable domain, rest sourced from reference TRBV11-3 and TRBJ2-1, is EAGVVQSPRYKIIEKKQPVAFWCNPISGHNTLYWYLQNLGQGPELLIRYENEEAVDDSQLPKDRFSAERLKGVDSTLKIQPAELGDSAVYLCASSLGGAYNEQFFGPGTRLTVL.

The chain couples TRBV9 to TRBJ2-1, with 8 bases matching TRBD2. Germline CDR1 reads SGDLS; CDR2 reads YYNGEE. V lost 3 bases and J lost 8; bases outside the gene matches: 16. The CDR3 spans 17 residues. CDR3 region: CASSDPDGTRAFDEQFF. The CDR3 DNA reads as TGTGCCAGCAGCGACCCTGATGGGACTAGAGCTTTCGATGAGCAGTTCTTC.

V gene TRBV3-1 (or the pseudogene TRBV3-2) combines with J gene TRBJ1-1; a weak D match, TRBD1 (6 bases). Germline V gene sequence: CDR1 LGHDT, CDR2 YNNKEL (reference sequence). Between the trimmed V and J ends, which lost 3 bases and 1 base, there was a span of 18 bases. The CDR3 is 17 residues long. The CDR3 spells CASSHPPRDIKNTEAFF. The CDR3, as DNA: TGTGCCAGCAGCCACCCCCCCCGGGACATAAAGAACACTGAAGCTTTCTTT.

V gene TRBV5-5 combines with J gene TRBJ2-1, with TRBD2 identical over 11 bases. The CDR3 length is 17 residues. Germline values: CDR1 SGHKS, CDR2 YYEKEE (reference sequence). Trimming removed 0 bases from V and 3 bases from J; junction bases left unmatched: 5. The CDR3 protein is CASSLVLAGGIYNEQFF. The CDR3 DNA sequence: TGTGCCAGCAGCTTGGTGCTAGCGGGAGGAATCTACAATGAGCAGTTCTTC.

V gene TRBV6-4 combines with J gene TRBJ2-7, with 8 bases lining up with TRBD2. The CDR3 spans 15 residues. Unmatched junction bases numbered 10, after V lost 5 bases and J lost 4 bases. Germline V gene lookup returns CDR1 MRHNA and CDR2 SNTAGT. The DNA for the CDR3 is TGTGCCAGCAGTAGGCGAGCGGGGGCCTTTTACGAGCAGTACTTC. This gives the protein CASSRRAGAFYEQYF.

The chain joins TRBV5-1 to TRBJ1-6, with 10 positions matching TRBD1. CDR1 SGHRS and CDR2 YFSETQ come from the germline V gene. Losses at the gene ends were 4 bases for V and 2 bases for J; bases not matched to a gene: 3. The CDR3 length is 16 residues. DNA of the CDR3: TGCGCCAGCAGCGGAGGGACAGGGGCCTATAATTCACCCCTCCACTTT. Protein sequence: CASSGGTGAYNSPLHF.

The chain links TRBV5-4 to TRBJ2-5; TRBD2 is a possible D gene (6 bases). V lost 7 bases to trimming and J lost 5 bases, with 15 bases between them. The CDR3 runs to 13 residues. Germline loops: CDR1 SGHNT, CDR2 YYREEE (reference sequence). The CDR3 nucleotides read TGTGCCAGCGCCCGTGTTCGGGGGGAGACCCAGTACTTC. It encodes CASARVRGETQYF.

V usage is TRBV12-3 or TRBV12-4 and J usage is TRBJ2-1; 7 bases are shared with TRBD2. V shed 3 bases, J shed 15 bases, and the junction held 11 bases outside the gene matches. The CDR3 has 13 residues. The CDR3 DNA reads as TGTGCCAGCAGTTTGGACGTCCGGGACTATTGGTTCTTC. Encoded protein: CASSLDVRDYWFF.

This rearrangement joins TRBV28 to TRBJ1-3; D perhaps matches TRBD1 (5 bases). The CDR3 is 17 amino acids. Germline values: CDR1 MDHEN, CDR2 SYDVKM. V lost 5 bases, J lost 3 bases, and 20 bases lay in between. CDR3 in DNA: TGTGCCAGCAGTGCCCTCTCTTCCGGGGGGAATGGAAACACCATATATTTT. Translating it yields CASSALSSGGNGNTIYF. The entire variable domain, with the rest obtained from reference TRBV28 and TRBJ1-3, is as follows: DVKVTQSSRYLVKRTGEKVFLECVQDMDHENMFWYRQDPGLGLRLIYFSYDVKMKEKGDIPEGYSVSREKKERFSLILESASTNQTSMYLCASSALSSGGNGNTIYFGEGSWLTVV.

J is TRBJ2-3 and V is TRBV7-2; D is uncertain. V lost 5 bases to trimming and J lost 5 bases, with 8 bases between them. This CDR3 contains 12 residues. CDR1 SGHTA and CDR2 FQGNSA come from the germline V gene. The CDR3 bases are TGTGCCAGCAGCCAATGGAGAGATACGCAGTATTTT. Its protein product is CASSQWRDTQYF.

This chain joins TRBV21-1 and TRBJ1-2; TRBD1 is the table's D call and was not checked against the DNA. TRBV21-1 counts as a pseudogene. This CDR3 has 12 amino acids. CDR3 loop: CASRNRAKGYTF. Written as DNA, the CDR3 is TGTGCCAGCAGGAACAGGGCAAAGGGCTACACCTTC.

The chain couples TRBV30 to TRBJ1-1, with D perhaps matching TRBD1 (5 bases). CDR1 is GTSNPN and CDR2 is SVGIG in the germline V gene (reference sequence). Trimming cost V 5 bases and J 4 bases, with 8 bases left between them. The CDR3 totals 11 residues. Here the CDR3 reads CAWVGGTEAFF. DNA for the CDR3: TGTGCCTGGGTCGGGGGCACTGAAGCTTTCTTT.

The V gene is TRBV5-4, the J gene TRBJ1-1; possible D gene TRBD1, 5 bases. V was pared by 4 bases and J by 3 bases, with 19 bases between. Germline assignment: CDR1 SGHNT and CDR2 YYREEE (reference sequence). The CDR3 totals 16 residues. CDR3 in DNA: TGTGCCAGCAGCCGTTTACTGGGGCGGAGGGACACTGAAGCTTTCTTT. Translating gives CASSRLLGRRDTEAFF.

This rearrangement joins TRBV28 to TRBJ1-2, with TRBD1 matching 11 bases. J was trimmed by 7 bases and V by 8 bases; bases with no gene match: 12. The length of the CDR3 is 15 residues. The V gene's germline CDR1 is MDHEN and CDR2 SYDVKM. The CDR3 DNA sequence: TGTGCCAGCTCATTGGACAGGGGGCAATCAGGTGGCTACACCTTC. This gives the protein CASSLDRGQSGGYTF.